The TCR beta chain described here comes from a study of CD8+ T cells in alopecia areata. Study-wide results and caveats: Higher clonality and more expanded CD8+ clones appeared in lesional than normal scalp.

Treatment here: oral pan-JAK inhibitor, 5-10 mg twice daily. About this clone: Its antigen is not known.

Following extraction, RNA underwent reverse transcription to cDNA, which served as the sequencing template. Sequenced by immunoSEQ multiplex PCR; TCRdb stores in-frame clones only, minus some. Of approximately 210,000 clones in the sample, 66% were seen once. The clonotype originates from a human donor with alopecia areata. Here the sequenced sample was CD4+ T cells sorted from blood, taken around week 44, from a patient treated with tofacitinib.

The CDR3 DNA reads as TGCAGCGTTTCCGGGCCGCCGGGGGCAGAGACCCAGTACTTC. Its translation is CSVSGPPGAETQYF. The chain carries TRBV29-1 and TRBJ2-5; D tentatively reads TRBD1 or TRBD2 (6 bases each). The CDR3 sequence is 14 residues long. Germline V gene data show CDR1 as SQVTM and CDR2 as ANQGSEA. Deletions cut 5 bases from V and 4 bases from J, with 17 bases between. Combining the CDR3 with reference TRBV29-1 and TRBJ2-5 gives the whole variable domain SAVISQKPSRDICQRGTSLTIQCQVDSQVTMMFWYRQQPGQSLTLIATANQGSEATYESGFVIDKFPISRPNLTFSTLTVSNMSPEDSSIYLCSVSGPPGAETQYFGPGTRLLVL.